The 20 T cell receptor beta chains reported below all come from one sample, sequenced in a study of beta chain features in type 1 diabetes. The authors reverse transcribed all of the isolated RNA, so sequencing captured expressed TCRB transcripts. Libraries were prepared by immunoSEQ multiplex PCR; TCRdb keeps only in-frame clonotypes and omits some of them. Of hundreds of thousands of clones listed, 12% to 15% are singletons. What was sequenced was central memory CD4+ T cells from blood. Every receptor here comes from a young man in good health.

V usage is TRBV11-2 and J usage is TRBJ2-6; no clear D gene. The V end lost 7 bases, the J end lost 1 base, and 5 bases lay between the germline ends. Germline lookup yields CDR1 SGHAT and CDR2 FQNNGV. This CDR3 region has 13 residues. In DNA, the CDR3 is TGTGCCAGCATCAGATCTGGGGCCAACGTCCTGACTTTC. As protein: CASIRSGANVLTF.

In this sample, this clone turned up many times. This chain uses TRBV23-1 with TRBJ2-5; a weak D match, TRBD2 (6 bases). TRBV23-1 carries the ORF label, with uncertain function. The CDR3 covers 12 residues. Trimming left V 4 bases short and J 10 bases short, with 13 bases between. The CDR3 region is CASSLAPGGQYF. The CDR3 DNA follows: TGCGCCAGCAGTCTCGCACCCGGGGGCCAGTACTTC.

The CDR3 protein is CASSPTGTTEAFF. The DNA of the CDR3 is TGTGCCAGCAGCCCGACAGGGACCACTGAAGCTTTCTTT. The chain uses TRBV5-4 and TRBJ1-1; 7 nucleotides match TRBD1. The germline V gene encodes CDR1 SGHNT and CDR2 YYREEE (reference sequence). V dropped 4 bases and J dropped 4; count of bases not matched to a gene: 4. This CDR3 is 13 amino acids long.

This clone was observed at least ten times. The CDR3 DNA is TGTGCCAGCAGTTTGGATCTCAGCACAGATACGCAGTATTTT. This encodes CASSLDLSTDTQYF. This chain uses TRBV6-5 with TRBJ2-3; D is ambiguous. Deletions cut 4 bases from V and 0 bases from J, with 8 bases between. The CDR3 runs 14 residues. Germline V lookup: CDR1 MNHEY, CDR2 SVGAGI.

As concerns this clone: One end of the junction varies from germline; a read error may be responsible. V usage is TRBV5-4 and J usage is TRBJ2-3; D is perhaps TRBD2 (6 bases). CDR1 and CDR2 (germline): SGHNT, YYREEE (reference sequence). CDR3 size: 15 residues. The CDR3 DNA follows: TGCGCCAGCAGCCAAGATGCGACTAGGACAGATACGCAGTATTTT. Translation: CASSQDATRTDTQYF.

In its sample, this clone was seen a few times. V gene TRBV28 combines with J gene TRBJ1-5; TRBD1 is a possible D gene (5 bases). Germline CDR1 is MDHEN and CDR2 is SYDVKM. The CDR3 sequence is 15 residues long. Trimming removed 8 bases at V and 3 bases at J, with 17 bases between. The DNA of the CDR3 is TGTGCCAGCGCCTCTGCTGGGGGGAACAATCAGCCCCAGCATTTT. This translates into CASASAGGNNQPQHF.

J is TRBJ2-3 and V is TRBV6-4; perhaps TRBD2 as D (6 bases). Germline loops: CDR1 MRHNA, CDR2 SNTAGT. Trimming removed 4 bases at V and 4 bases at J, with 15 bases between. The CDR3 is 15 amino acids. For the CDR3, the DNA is TGTGCCAGCAGTGTCGGTCCGGGAGAGGCAGATACGCAGTATTTT. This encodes CASSVGPGEADTQYF.

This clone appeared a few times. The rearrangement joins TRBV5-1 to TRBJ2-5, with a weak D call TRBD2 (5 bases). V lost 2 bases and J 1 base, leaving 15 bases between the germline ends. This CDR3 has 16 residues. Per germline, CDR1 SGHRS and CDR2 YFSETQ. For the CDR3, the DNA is TGCGCCAGCAGCTTAACGGGAAATTATGGCCAAGAGACCCAGTACTTC. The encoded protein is CASSLTGNYGQETQYF.

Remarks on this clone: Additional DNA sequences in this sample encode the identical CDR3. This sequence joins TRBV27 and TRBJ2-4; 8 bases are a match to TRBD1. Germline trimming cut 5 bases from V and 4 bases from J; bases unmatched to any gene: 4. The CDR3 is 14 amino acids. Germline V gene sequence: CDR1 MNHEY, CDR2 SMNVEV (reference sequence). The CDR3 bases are TGTGCCAGCAGTCGGACAGGGTTTAAAAACATTCAGTACTTC. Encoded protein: CASSRTGFKNIQYF.

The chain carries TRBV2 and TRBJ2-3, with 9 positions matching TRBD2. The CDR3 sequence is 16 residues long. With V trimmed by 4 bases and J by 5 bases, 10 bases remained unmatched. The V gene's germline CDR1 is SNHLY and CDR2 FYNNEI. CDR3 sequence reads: CASSGGLAGRRDTQYF. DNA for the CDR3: TGTGCCAGCAGTGGGGGTCTAGCGGGGAGAAGAGATACGCAGTATTTT. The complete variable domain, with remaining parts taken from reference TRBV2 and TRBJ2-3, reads EPEVTQTPSHQVTQMGQEVILRCVPISNHLYFYWYRQILGQKVEFLVSFYNNEISEKSEIFDDQFSVERPDGSNFTLKIRSTKLEDSAMYFCASSGGLAGRRDTQYFGPGTRLTVL.

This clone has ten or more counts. This CDR3 is CASSQASGQSTDTQYF. The CDR3 DNA reads TGCGCCAGCAGCCAAGCTTCGGGACAGAGCACAGATACGCAGTATTTT. The chain combines TRBV4-1 with TRBJ2-3; 7 nucleotides match TRBD1. Germline V gives CDR1 MGHRA, CDR2 YSYEKL. The CDR3 length is 16 residues. Trimming removed 1 base from V and 0 bases from J; junction bases left unmatched: 4.

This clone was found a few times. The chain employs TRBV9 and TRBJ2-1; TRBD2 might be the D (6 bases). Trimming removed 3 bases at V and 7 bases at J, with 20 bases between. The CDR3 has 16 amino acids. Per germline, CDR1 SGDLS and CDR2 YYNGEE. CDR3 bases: TGTGCCAGCAGCGGGGGAGGTACCCGGACTTTGAATGAGCAGTTCTTC. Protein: CASSGGGTRTLNEQFF.

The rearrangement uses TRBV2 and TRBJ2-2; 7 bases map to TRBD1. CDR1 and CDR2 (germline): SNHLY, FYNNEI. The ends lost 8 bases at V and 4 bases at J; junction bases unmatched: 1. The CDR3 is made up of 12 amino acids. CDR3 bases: TGTGCCAGCCACAGGGGCACCGGGGAGCTGTTTTTT. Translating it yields CASHRGTGELFF.

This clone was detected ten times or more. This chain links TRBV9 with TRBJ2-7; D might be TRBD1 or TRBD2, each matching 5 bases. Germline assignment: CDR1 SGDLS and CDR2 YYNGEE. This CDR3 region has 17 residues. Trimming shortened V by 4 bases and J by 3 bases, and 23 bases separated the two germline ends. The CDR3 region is CASSPNPGQVGGYEQYF. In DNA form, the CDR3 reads TGTGCCAGCAGCCCAAACCCGGGGCAGGTTGGGGGCTACGAGCAGTACTTC.

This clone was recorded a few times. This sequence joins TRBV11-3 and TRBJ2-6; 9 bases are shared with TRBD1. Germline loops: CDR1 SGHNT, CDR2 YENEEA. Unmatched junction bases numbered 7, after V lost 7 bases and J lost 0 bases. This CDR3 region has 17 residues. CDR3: CASTPGQGDSGANVLTF. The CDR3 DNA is TGTGCCAGCACACCGGGACAGGGAGACTCTGGGGCCAACGTCCTGACTTTC.

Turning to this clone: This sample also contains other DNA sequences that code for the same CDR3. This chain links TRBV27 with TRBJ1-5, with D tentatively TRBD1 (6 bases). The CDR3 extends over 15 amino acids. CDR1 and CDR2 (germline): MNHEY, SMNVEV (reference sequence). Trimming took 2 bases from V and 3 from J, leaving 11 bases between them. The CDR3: CASSLRGGNNQPQHF. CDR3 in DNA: TGTGCCAGCAGTTTAAGGGGGGGGAACAATCAGCCCCAGCATTTT.

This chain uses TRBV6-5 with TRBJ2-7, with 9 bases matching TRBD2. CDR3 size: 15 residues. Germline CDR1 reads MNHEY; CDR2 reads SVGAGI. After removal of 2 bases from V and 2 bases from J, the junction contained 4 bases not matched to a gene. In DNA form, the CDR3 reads TGTGCCAGCAGTTACCAGCGGGGGGCGGCCTACGAGCAGTACTTC. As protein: CASSYQRGAAYEQYF.

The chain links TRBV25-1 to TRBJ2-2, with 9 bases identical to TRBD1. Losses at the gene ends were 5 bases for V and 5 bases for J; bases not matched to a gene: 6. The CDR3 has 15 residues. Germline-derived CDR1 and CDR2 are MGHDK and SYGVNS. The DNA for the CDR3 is TGTGCCAGCAGTTGGACAGGGGCACGGACCGGGGAGCTGTTTTTT. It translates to CASSWTGARTGELFF.

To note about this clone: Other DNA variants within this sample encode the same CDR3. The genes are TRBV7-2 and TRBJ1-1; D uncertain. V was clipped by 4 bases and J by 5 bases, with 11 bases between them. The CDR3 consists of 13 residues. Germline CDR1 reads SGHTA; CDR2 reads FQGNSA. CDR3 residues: CASSSPLGTEAFF. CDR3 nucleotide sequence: TGTGCCAGCAGCTCCCCATTGGGAACTGAAGCTTTCTTT. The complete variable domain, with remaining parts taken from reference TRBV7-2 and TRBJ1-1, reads GAGVSQSPSNKVTEKGKDVELRCDPISGHTALYWYRQSLGQGLEFLIYFQGNSAPDKSGLPSDRFSAERTGGSVSTLTIQRTQQEDSAVYLCASSSPLGTEAFFGQGTRLTVV.

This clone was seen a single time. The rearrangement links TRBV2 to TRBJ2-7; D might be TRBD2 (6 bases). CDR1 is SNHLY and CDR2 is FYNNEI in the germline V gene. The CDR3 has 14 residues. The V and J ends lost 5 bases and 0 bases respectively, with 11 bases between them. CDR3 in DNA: TGTGCCAGCAGTTTGGGTAGCGGCTCCTACGAGCAGTACTTC. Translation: CASSLGSGSYEQYF.